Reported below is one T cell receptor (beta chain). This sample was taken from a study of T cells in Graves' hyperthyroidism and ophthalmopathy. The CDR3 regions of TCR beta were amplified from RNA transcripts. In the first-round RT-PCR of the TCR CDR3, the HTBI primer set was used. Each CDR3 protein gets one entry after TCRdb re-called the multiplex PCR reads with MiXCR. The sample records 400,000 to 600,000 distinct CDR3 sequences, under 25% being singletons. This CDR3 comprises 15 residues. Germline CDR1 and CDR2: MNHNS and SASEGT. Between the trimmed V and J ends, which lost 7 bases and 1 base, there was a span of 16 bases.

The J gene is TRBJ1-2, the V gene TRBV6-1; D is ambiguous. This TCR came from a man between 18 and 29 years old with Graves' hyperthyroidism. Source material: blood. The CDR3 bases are TGTGCCAGCATATTGGGTCCAGGCAATAACTATGGCTACACCTTC. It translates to CASILGPGNNYGYTF.